This T cell receptor beta chain came from a study of cytomegalovirus exposure and HLA in healthy donors (dated by TCRdb to about 2017). Background on the whole study: An earlier analysis of approximately 590 of the donors reported approximately 270 Gb of sequence data and approximately 110 million unique TCR beta sequences from approximately 180 million T cells. The aim of the study was to test whether cataloging public T cell receptors could identify signatures of past pathogen exposure. Across approximately 420 genotyped donors of the cohort, an average of roughly 200,000 unique TCR beta nucleotide sequences per donor were sequenced, and 15% to 20% of those sequences were non-productive. High-throughput TCR immunosequencing, statistical association of individual TCRs with disease status, and machine learning were combined to predict cytomegalovirus infection status. HLA typing covered class I and class II loci at four-digit resolution. Donor age, sex, ethnicity and CMV serostatus were compiled together with the repertoire data. An earlier analysis of more than 450 of the donors used high-throughput TCR beta sequencing to judge whether each TCR beta V gene segment behaved as functional or pseudogenic. Using immunosequencing, the study profiled T cell repertoires from around 680 subjects and related those repertoires to cytomegalovirus serostatus. Roughly 300 gigabases of sequencing data and around 80 million unique TCR sequences made up an early release that covered fewer than 650 HLA-typed donors. A separate validation cohort of approximately 130 different subjects was used in addition to the roughly 700-subject first cohort. Rather than using new phenotypic data, the later analysis identified candidate immune exposures from TCR beta sequences and from how often those sequences occurred across donors. About five DR-DQ haplotypes were treated as single units for association and clustering because of strong linkage in the cohort. The number of donors typed differed by locus, with 629-630 for A, B, C, DRB1 and DQB1, more than 500 for DQA1, 600 to 610 for DPA1, and some 440 for DPB1. All discovery cohort repertoires had been generated on a single sequencing platform. Of the 398 genotyped donors, 80% to 90% were placed in the genetic ancestry cluster associated with self-reported Caucasian donors. In a later analysis, previously published TCR beta repertoires from 666 donors were re-analyzed and high-resolution HLA genotyping was added so that TCR occurrence patterns could be studied. Genome-wide SNP genotypes for about 65% of the 666 donors were used in a later genetic analysis, which treated that subset as a discovery cohort. The paper as a whole reports these results and caveats: In a later analysis, TCR association rates were found to vary across HLA loci, with the most associated TCRs seen for DRB1 alleles and the fewest for HLA-C alleles. A group of highly shared sequence variants was considered likely to be a technical artifact of the sequencing pipeline. In this cohort, only TCR beta chains were sequenced, and detectable features were limited by the absence of alpha or paired-chain data. For the cohort, immune exposure information was limited to CMV serostatus. Most CMV-associated TCR beta chains appeared to be HLA-restricted in a later analysis, and the HLA associations seemed to be driven largely by CMV exposure. While some public TCRs were present in many individuals, most TCR sequences turned up only very rarely across donors. A later analysis associated about 16,000 TCR beta sequences with specific HLA alleles at a false discovery rate of 0.05. Because counts were too low, seventeen rarely observed V segments, including chromosome 9 orphons, were excluded from the earlier analysis of fewer than 650 of the donors. In a later genetic analysis, fewer N-insertions in productive TCRs were reported among donors in an Asian-associated ancestry cluster than the roughly 700-donor mean. Correlated functional status among segregating V segments might reflect linkage disequilibrium, but an unknown experimental factor could not be ruled out. In a later analysis, HLA-associated TCR beta chains were found to be more clonally expanded and to have lower generation probabilities than equally common non-associated chains. The authors suggested that the approach could potentially be generalized to other disease states and immunological phenotypes. In the study, around 150 TCR beta chains were listed as associated with cytomegalovirus. A further reported finding was that TCR beta sequences accurately predicted the HLA-A and HLA-B alleles for most subjects in the first cohort. A few of the identified cytomegalovirus-associated TCR beta chains were confirmed in vitro to be specific for cytomegalovirus antigens. In an earlier analysis of some 540 of the donors, most TCR beta V segments appeared in productive rearrangements about 87% or about 30% of the time, broadly matching IMGT annotations. V-gene and J-gene trimming of TCR beta chains was associated with a missense DCLRE1C variant in a later genetic analysis, and the association was replicated in an independent cohort. In both the original and validation cohorts, the classifier was reported to diagnose cytomegalovirus status with high specificity and sensitivity. In a later analysis, several top co-occurrence clusters were reported to appear linked to parvovirus B19, influenza, CMV and Epstein-Barr virus. When HLA alleles, especially DR and DQ, strongly co-occurred, TCR associations were difficult to assign to individual alleles. The presence/absence analyses assumed that sequencing depth was roughly uniform across donors, and that assumption may not be true. Some IMGT-functional V segments, including TRBV6-2 and TRBV6-3, could not be told apart with the 87-base-pair reads, so those segments were excluded. Because HLA typing was missing for some donors at each locus, association tests included only the typed subset.

The cohort comprised fewer than 750 healthy bone marrow donors. All cohort members were sampled while nominally healthy, although unrecorded immune exposures were likely present. The donor was CMV seropositive and belonged to the group of 250 to 350 seropositive cohort members. A peripheral blood sample was provided by each donor, and peripheral blood mononuclear cells were used for TCR beta sequencing. Genomic DNA was extracted from the blood cell samples with the Qiagen DNeasy Blood Extraction Kit. This clone was seen once. Its antigen is unknown. Base qualities were left out, and no much larger clone turns up one base away. Library prep was done by the immunoSEQ multiplex PCR assay. A mixture of 60 forward primers for TCR Vbeta segments and 13 reverse primers for TCR Jbeta segments was used in the multiplex PCR. A multiplex PCR assay on genomic DNA amplified the CDR3 region of rearranged TCR beta genes. Amplified TCR beta libraries were sequenced as 87-base-pair reads on the Illumina HiSeq System. The published analysis was carried out like this. A later analysis tallied tens of millions of unique TCR beta chains across the 666 repertoires, and around 9.9 million of those chains were shared by two or more donors. Raw reads were error-corrected and collapsed into unique sequences with a nearest-neighbor algorithm that merged closely related sequences to remove PCR and sequencing errors. CDR3 sequences were aligned to IMGT reference sequences to assign V, D and J gene segments. For a sequence to be retained, at least a six-nucleotide match to both a V gene segment and a J gene segment was required. Rearrangements were classified as productive when the CDR3 lacked stop codons and remained in frame with V and J, and all other rearrangements were classified as non-productive. Following IMGT convention, CDR3 was defined as the stretch from the second conserved V-encoded cysteine to the conserved J-encoded phenylalanine. Sequences without an unambiguous match to a single V gene segment were excluded from the earlier analysis of approximately 600 of the donors. In an earlier analysis of 587 of the donors, V segments were called functional above 56.7% productive rearrangements and were called segregating when the between-donor standard deviation exceeded 5%. A statistical classification framework was built to diagnose cytomegalovirus status from the catalog of TCR beta chain sequences. V and J gene assignment, in a later analysis, came from comparing TCR nucleotide sequences with IMGT/GENE-DB human TR gene sequences. The TCRdist pipeline was used in a later analysis to assign CDR3 sequences and most-parsimonious VDJ recombination scenarios. In a later analysis, every TCR beta chain was defined by the combination of its CDR3 amino acid sequence and its V-gene family, and reads without a unique V-gene family were dropped. A later analysis removed over 500 highly shared, low-generation-probability nucleotide sequences to deal with suspected cross-contamination and a sequencing artifact. In a later analysis, a clonal expansion index for each public chain was calculated from normalized within-repertoire ranks of inferred template counts. In a later analysis, generation probabilities were computed with a VDJ recombination model fitted to out-of-frame rearrangements, and the resulting probabilities were checked against IGoR. Hypergeometric tests were used in a later analysis to score TCR-TCR, TCR-HLA and TCR-CMV co-occurrence, with a repertoire-size bias correction applied to the TCR pairs. A later analysis estimated false discovery rates by permuting HLA or CMV assignments 20 times. In a later analysis, co-occurring TCRs were grouped using DBSCAN, and TCRdist sequence similarity was added for clustering within HLA-allele-positive subsets. Repertoires with fewer than 30,000 or more than 120,000 public chains, plus five repertoires with anomalous nucleotide sharing, were excluded from co-occurrence clustering. The table was pulled from immuneACCESS by TCRdb, which kept in-frame rearrangements only. Such tables lose some clones; where checked, under half of the loss comes from unresolved V genes, and the rest has no known cause. V, J and clone size are those of that table, while D and trimming were read from the DNA. The sample profile shows about 130,000 clones; roughly four fifths of them were found once. Of the sample, around 11% falls within the top ten clones.

The CDR3 runs 13 amino acids, cysteine and phenylalanine included. Left in the record is the CDR3 DNA by itself, 39 bases read in frame from the first base. The germline V gene encodes CDR1 LNHDA and CDR2 SQIVND (reference sequence). V is pared back by 2 bases and J by 11 bases, with 13 bases lying between the germline termini. This chain joins TRBV19 to TRBJ2-1, and TRBD1 may be the D gene, going by 6 matching bases. This sequence originates from a male donor in good health and CMV-seropositive. The sequencing sample was made of PBMCs. The DNA sequence is given as TGTGCCAGTAGTATAAGGGCACAGGGTCAGCAGTTCTTC. Protein translation: CASSIRAQGQQFF. The variable domain in full, with residues beyond the CDR3 obtained from the reference TRBV19 and TRBJ2-1 genes, is DGGITQSPKYLFRKEGQNVTLSCEQNLNHDAMYWYRQDPGQGLRLIYYSQIVNDFQKGDIAEGYSVSREKKESFPLTVTSAQKNPTAFYLCASSIRAQGQQFFGPGTRLTVL.